The rows below give T cell receptor beta chains drawn from one sample of a study of vaccination and CD4 T cells after COVID-19. Their antigens are not known. One entry per CDR3 protein, called by TCRdb with MiXCR from the PCR reads. The repertoire holds about 19,000 distinct CDR3 sequences, with roughly 60% as singletons. Sequenced input: CD4+ T cells from blood, cultured in vitro. The receptor source for this set is a human donor who had recovered from COVID-19. The CDR3 runs from the conserved cysteine through the conserved F or W. A D gene is named only where the DNA matches it firmly. The size entry is marked missing in some rows and otherwise reads once, few, many or a size class.

clone_size	v_call	d_call	j_call	cdr3_nt	cdr3_aa
few	TRBV20-1	NA	TRBJ2-3	TGCAGTGCTATCTTACAGGTTTTCGATACGCAGTATTTT	CSAILQVFDTQYF
NA	TRBV18	NA	TRBJ1-1	TGTGCCAGCTCACGGCTGGCCCAAGGGACGAACACTGAAGCTTTCTTT	CASSRLAQGTNTEAFF
NA	TRBV19	NA	TRBJ1-6	TGTGCCAGTAGTCTATCGACAGTTTATAATTCACCCCTCCACTTT	CASSLSTVYNSPLHF
NA	TRBV7-2	NA	TRBJ2-3	TGTGCCAGCAGCCCGCCGGGCCGAGATACGCAGTATTTT	CASSPPGRDTQYF
NA	TRBV7-6	NA	TRBJ1-4	TGTGCCAGCAGCTTAGACCCGGCTAATGAAAAACTGTTTTTT	CASSLDPANEKLFF
NA	TRBV19	TRBD1	TRBJ1-1	TGTGCCAGTAGTTTTTCAGGGGGCACTGAAGCTTTCTTT	CASSFSGGTEAFF
NA	TRBV7-9	TRBD2	TRBJ2-2	TGTGCCAGCAGCAGTCCACTAGCGGTGAACACCGGGGAGCTGTTTTTT	CASSSPLAVNTGELFF
NA	TRBV20-1	NA	TRBJ2-5	TGCAGTGCTAAGTTAAGAGAAGAGACCCAGTACTTC	CSAKLREETQYF
NA	TRBV7-2	TRBD2	TRBJ2-5	TGTGCCAGCAGCTTAGGGATCGGACTAGATGGGACCCAGTACTTC	CASSLGIGLDGTQYF
NA	TRBV5-5	NA	TRBJ1-2	TGTGCCAGCAGTCCCGACCCCCTCATACGGGGCTACACCTTC	CASSPDPLIRGYTF
NA	TRBV4-1	NA	TRBJ2-1	TGCGCCAGCAGCAAAACCCGGGACACGGTAATGGAGTTCTTC	CASSKTRDTVMEFF
NA	TRBV20-1	TRBD1	TRBJ2-7	TGCAGTGCGAGGAGGGGGACAGGGGGCGACCACTACGAGCAGTACTTC	CSARRGTGGDHYEQYF
NA	TRBV20-1	TRBD2	TRBJ2-7	TGCAGTGCTAGGGTACCTAGCGGCGCCTACGAGCAGTACTTC	CSARVPSGAYEQYF
NA	TRBV20-1	NA	TRBJ2-7	TGCAGTGCTAGGGCCCCGGAGGGGCGGTACGAGCAGTACTTC	CSARAPEGRYEQYF
few	TRBV12-3/TRBV12-4	TRBD2	TRBJ2-1	TGTGCTAGCAGTTTATTAGCGGGAGTTAGGAATGAGCAGTTCTTC	CASSLLAGVRNEQFF
NA	TRBV24-1	NA	TRBJ2-5	TGTGCCACCAGTGCAACCCCGGGGGAGACCCAGTACTTC	CATSATPGETQYF